Reported below is one T cell receptor (beta chain). Trimming cost V 5 bases and J 4 bases; bases outside gene matches: 8. CDR1 SGHTA and CDR2 FQGNSA come from the germline V gene. The CDR3 runs 15 residues. These data originate in a study of blood T cell repertoires in COVID-19. Study background: Samples taken during acute and convalescent COVID-19 were collected in the United States, Italy and Spain. The cDNA or gDNA used as material had been derived from T cells, B-cell-depleted T cells, or PBMCs.

The authors' processing: Using reference gene primer amplification, nucleated cell counts were estimated. Measured with immunoSEQ multiplex PCR; TCRdb has only the in-frame clones, and not every one. V and J calls and clone size are those listed in that table; D and trimming were worked out from the DNA. Among approximately 150,000 clones, about four fifths were seen once, and the ten largest hold 17%. The chain carries TRBV7-2 and TRBJ1-2; 9 nucleotides agree with TRBD1. Sample: peripheral blood. This receptor was obtained from a woman of 80 years or more with acute or convalescent COVID-19. The CDR3 bases are TGTGCCAGCAGCGCAGGGACAGGGACCCTCTATGGCTACACCTTC. This codes for CASSAGTGTLYGYTF.